Following are 9 T cell receptor beta chains from one sample sequenced in a study of CD8+ T cells in alopecia areata. Sample treatment: oral pan-JAK inhibitor, 5-10 mg twice daily. RNA extraction and reverse transcription yielded cDNA as sequencing template. Assay used: immunoSEQ multiplex PCR; TCRdb lists only in-frame clones, some missing. Of some 190,000 clones detected, 51% appear once; the ten largest clones hold around 9.1%. The sequenced sample was CD8+ T cells sorted from blood, obtained between weeks 51 and 52, from a patient treated with tofacitinib. These receptors all stem from a human donor with alopecia areata.

The chain combines TRBV4-1 with TRBJ2-7, with D tentatively TRBD2 (6 bases). Germline V gives CDR1 MGHRA, CDR2 YSYEKL. This CDR3 spans 13 amino acids. V lost 5 bases and J 4 bases, leaving 12 bases between the germline ends. This CDR3 is CASSLAAGYEQYF. The CDR3 coding sequence is TGCGCCAGCAGCTTGGCTGCGGGGTACGAGCAGTACTTC.

This clone was counted a few times. The rearrangement uses TRBV27 and TRBJ2-1, with D unresolved. The V gene's germline CDR1 is MNHEY and CDR2 SMNVEV (reference sequence). The CDR3 is made up of 13 amino acids. Deletions cut 8 bases from V and 5 bases from J, with 13 bases between. In DNA, the CDR3 is TGTGCCAGCGGACCGTATCCGAACAATGAGCAGTTCTTC. Amino acids: CASGPYPNNEQFF.

The chain has TRBV6-1 and TRBJ2-5; unclear D gene. The end of the DNA aligns better with TRBJ2-7, so the J call may be wrong. There are 14 residues in the CDR3. Germline assignment: CDR1 MNHNS and CDR2 SASEGT. Written as DNA, the CDR3 is TGTGCCAGCAGTGGGTCGGGCGCAAGCTACGAGCAGTACTTC. Translating gives CASSGSGASYEQYF.

The V gene is TRBV7-9, the J gene TRBJ2-5, with 9 bases aligning to TRBD2. Germline assignment: CDR1 SEHNR and CDR2 FQNEAQ (reference sequence). This CDR3 has 14 amino acids. V was pared by 7 bases and J by 4 bases, with 7 bases of the junction left unmatched. The CDR3 sequence: CASTVTSGLETQYF. In nucleotides, the CDR3 is TGTGCCAGCACCGTGACTAGCGGTCTAGAGACCCAGTACTTC.

This clone was picked up a small number of times. The rearrangement links TRBV11-2 to TRBJ2-1; TRBD2 matches 7 bases. The CDR3 totals 17 residues. V shed 3 bases and J 4 bases; nucleotides not matched to a gene: 12. Germline CDR1 SGHAT, CDR2 FQNNGV. The CDR3 loop reads CASSFYSGGVLYNEQFF. CDR3 nucleotides: TGTGCCAGCAGCTTTTATTCGGGGGGAGTTTTGTACAATGAGCAGTTCTTC.

This clone was detected only a few times. V and J are TRBV29-1 and TRBJ1-1; TRBD1 might be the D (5 bases). The germline V gene encodes CDR1 SQVTM and CDR2 ANQGSEA. The V and J ends lost 4 bases and 6 bases respectively, with 12 bases between them. This CDR3 comprises 12 residues. The CDR3 DNA reads TGCAGCGTTGGTCGCAGGGCGGCTGAAGCTTTCTTT. Translation: CSVGRRAAEAFF.

The chain couples TRBV4-3 to TRBJ1-2; D might be TRBD1 (5 bases). Germline assignment: CDR1 LGHNA and CDR2 YSLEER. The CDR3 totals 15 residues. With 0 bases removed from V and 7 bases from J, the gap between germline ends came to 15 bases. The chain's CDR3 is CASSQDPSGTSGYTF. In nucleotides, the CDR3 is TGCGCCAGCAGCCAAGACCCTAGTGGGACTAGTGGCTACACCTTC.

This clone was found a few times. The chain couples TRBV29-1 to TRBJ2-5; 7 nucleotides match TRBD1. With V trimmed by 3 bases and J by 2 bases, 6 bases remained unmatched. Germline V gene data show CDR1 as SQVTM and CDR2 as ANQGSEA. This CDR3 has 14 amino acids. CDR3 loop: CSVDVGTAQETQYF. In DNA form, the CDR3 reads TGCAGCGTTGATGTGGGGACAGCACAAGAGACCCAGTACTTC. The full variable domain, completed using reference TRBV29-1 and TRBJ2-5, is SAVISQKPSRDICQRGTSLTIQCQVDSQVTMMFWYRQQPGQSLTLIATANQGSEATYESGFVIDKFPISRPNLTFSTLTVSNMSPEDSSIYLCSVDVGTAQETQYFGPGTRLLVL.

The J gene is TRBJ1-1, the V gene TRBV7-3; D ambiguous. The V gene's germline CDR1 is SGHTA and CDR2 FQGTGA. V lost 5 bases and J lost 0, with 7 bases in between. CDR3 length: 13 residues. CDR3 bases: TGTGCCAGCAGCCCGACGATGAACACTGAAGCTTTCTTT. This codes for CASSPTMNTEAFF.